The 18 T cell receptor beta chains below all came from one sample that was sequenced in a study of graft-versus-host responses after intestinal transplantation. The starting material, graft tissue, was processed to release intraepithelial and lamina propria lymphocytes. Libraries were prepared by immunoSEQ multiplex PCR; TCRdb keeps only in-frame clonotypes and omits some of them. The profile shows 20,000 or so clones, over 65% of them singletons. Sequencing was performed on ileum tissue, taken approximately three weeks after intestinal transplant. These receptors came from a human patient who received an intestinal transplant, so some T cells may come from the graft donor.

V gene TRBV6-5 combines with J gene TRBJ1-5; weak D call: TRBD1 (5 bases). Germline CDR1 reads MNHEY; CDR2 reads SVGAGI. The CDR3 loop spans 13 amino acids. V was cut by 3 bases and J by 4 bases, with 7 bases left in between. The CDR3: CASSYRGNQPQHF. As DNA, the CDR3 is TGTGCCAGCAGTTATAGGGGTAATCAGCCCCAGCATTTT.

The chain has TRBV2 and TRBJ2-3, with TRBD1 matching 8 bases. V shed 2 bases, J shed 6 bases, and the junction held 7 bases outside the gene matches. Germline values: CDR1 SNHLY, CDR2 FYNNEI. This CDR3 comprises 15 residues. The CDR3 DNA reads as TGTGCCAGCAGTGAACAGGGGGCGGGTTGGGATACGCAGTATTTT. Translating gives CASSEQGAGWDTQYF.

The chain has TRBV9 and TRBJ2-7; TRBD2 aligns across 7 bases. CDR1 and CDR2 (germline): SGDLS, YYNGEE. The CDR3 has 16 amino acids. V lost 0 bases, J lost 4 bases, and 10 bases stayed unmatched. The CDR3 loop reads CASSVVREEQSYEQYF. CDR3 DNA sequence: TGTGCCAGCAGCGTAGTTCGGGAGGAGCAGTCATACGAGCAGTACTTC.

The rearrangement joins TRBV7-9 to TRBJ2-2; 7 positions match TRBD2. The CDR3 is 17 residues long. Losses at the gene ends were 0 bases for V and 2 bases for J; bases not matched to a gene: 6. Germline V CDR1 and CDR2: SEHNR, FQNEAQ (reference sequence). The CDR3 sequence is CASSLALLAENTGELFF. CDR3 DNA sequence: TGTGCCAGCAGCTTAGCGCTCCTAGCGGAAAACACCGGGGAGCTGTTTTTT.

This clone was counted between two and nine times. The chain uses TRBV6-5 and TRBJ2-2; 10 bases map to TRBD2. CDR1 is MNHEY and CDR2 is SVGAGI in the germline V gene. This CDR3 comprises 15 residues. Unmatched junction bases numbered 3, after V lost 5 bases and J lost 3 bases. CDR3 in amino acids: CASSAGTSDTGELFF. CDR3 DNA sequence: TGTGCCAGCAGTGCCGGGACTAGCGACACCGGGGAGCTGTTTTTT.

The chain employs TRBV27 and TRBJ2-7, with 9 nucleotides matching TRBD2. With V trimmed by 2 bases and J by 2 bases, 1 base remained unmatched. The CDR3 sequence is 14 residues long. Per germline, CDR1 MNHEY and CDR2 SMNVEV (reference sequence). CDR3 bases: TGTGCCAGCAGTTTAGCGGGAGGGCCCTACGAGCAGTACTTC. This translates into CASSLAGGPYEQYF.

This clone was counted once. This chain links TRBV13 with TRBJ1-2; a weak D match, TRBD1 (5 bases). Per germline, CDR1 PRHDT and CDR2 FYEKMQ (reference sequence). V shed 1 base and J shed 4 bases, with 19 bases lying between them. The CDR3 runs 17 residues. The CDR3 loop reads CASSLVLGTGVGYGYTF. In DNA form, the CDR3 reads TGTGCCAGCAGCTTAGTTTTAGGCACAGGAGTCGGCTATGGCTACACCTTC.

The genes are TRBV5-1 and TRBJ2-7; 9 positions match TRBD2. V lost 0 bases, J lost 0 bases, and 1 base stayed unmatched. The CDR3 is made up of 15 amino acids. Per germline, CDR1 SGHRS and CDR2 YFSETQ. CDR3 residues: CASSLGLADSYEQYF. The CDR3 DNA follows: TGCGCCAGCAGCTTGGGACTAGCGGACTCCTACGAGCAGTACTTC.

This chain links TRBV29-1 with TRBJ1-5, with D tentatively TRBD1 (5 bases). Per the germline V gene, CDR1 is SQVTM and CDR2 is ANQGSEA. The CDR3 loop spans 15 amino acids. V gave up 2 bases and J gave up 3 bases, with 14 bases separating them. The CDR3 spells CSVELSRQPNQPQHF. The CDR3 DNA reads TGCAGCGTTGAACTTTCTCGACAGCCCAATCAGCCCCAGCATTTT.

This sequence joins TRBV12-5 and TRBJ1-1, with D tentatively TRBD1 (5 bases). Germline loops: CDR1 LGHNT, CDR2 FRNRAP. The CDR3 extends over 13 amino acids. The V end lost 5 bases, the J end lost 5 bases, and 12 bases lay between the germline ends. The CDR3 protein is CASGPEQVTEAFF. The CDR3 region has the DNA TGTGCTAGTGGTCCTGAACAGGTAACTGAAGCTTTCTTT.

This chain links TRBV6-1 with TRBJ1-2; 9 bases map to TRBD1. CDR1 is MNHNS, CDR2 SASEGT, per germline. This CDR3 comprises 13 residues. The ends lost 5 bases at V and 4 bases at J; junction bases unmatched: 2. The CDR3 spells CASSTGGFYGYTF. Here the CDR3 DNA reads TGTGCCAGCAGTACAGGGGGCTTCTATGGCTACACCTTC.

The V call is TRBV4-3, the J call TRBJ1-1, with D maybe TRBD1 (5 bases). There are 14 residues in the CDR3. Trimming removed 0 bases from V and 5 bases from J, with 10 bases in between. Germline lookup yields CDR1 LGHNA and CDR2 YSLEER. CDR3 sequence: CASSQDLGGTEAFF. As DNA, the CDR3 is TGCGCCAGCAGCCAAGATCTGGGGGGGACTGAAGCTTTCTTT.

The CDR3 nucleotides are TGTGCCAGCAGCAAAAAAAGGACAGGGGAAGAGACCCAGTACTTC. Residues: CASSKKRTGEETQYF. This sequence joins TRBV21-1 and TRBJ2-5; no check of the table's D call, TRBD1, against the DNA was made. TRBV21-1 is deemed a pseudogene. The CDR3 totals 15 residues.

The gene calls are TRBV6-6 and TRBJ1-1, with a weak D call TRBD1 (6 bases). CDR3 length: 14 residues. Germline V gene lookup returns CDR1 MNHNY and CDR2 SVGAGI (reference sequence). Trimming removed 3 bases from V and 1 base from J, with 9 bases in between. The chain's CDR3 is CASSYPGQNTEAFF. DNA of the CDR3: TGTGCCAGCAGTTATCCGGGACAGAACACTGAAGCTTTCTTT.

This clone was detected only a few times. This chain uses TRBV5-1 with TRBJ1-1, with 8 bases aligning to TRBD1. V shed 1 base, J shed 0 bases, and the junction held 5 bases outside the gene matches. Germline V CDR1 and CDR2: SGHRS, YFSETQ. The CDR3 totals 16 residues. The CDR3 here is CASSLSQGAMNTEAFF. The DNA for the CDR3 is TGCGCCAGCAGCTTGAGTCAGGGGGCCATGAACACTGAAGCTTTCTTT.

V gene TRBV6-1 combines with J gene TRBJ2-7; 14 nucleotides align to TRBD2. With 4 bases clipped from V and 4 bases from J, the junction kept 9 bases outside the gene matches. The CDR3 has 17 residues. Germline CDR1 and CDR2: MNHNS and SASEGT. The CDR3 region has the DNA TGTGCCAGCAGTGTTCAGGGGGGACTAGCGGGAGTATACGAGCAGTACTTC. This sequence encodes CASSVQGGLAGVYEQYF.

The gene calls are TRBV30 and TRBJ2-7; D gene ambiguous. V lost 5 bases, J lost 1 base, and 9 bases lay in between. The germline gives CDR1 GTSNPN, CDR2 SVGIG (reference sequence). This CDR3 is built from 12 residues. This CDR3 reads CAWHDNSYEQYF. DNA of the CDR3: TGTGCCTGGCATGACAATTCCTACGAGCAGTACTTC.

The rearrangement uses TRBV30 and TRBJ2-4; D may be TRBD1 (6 bases). The CDR3 is made up of 12 amino acids. Trimming left V 2 bases short and J 10 bases short, with 12 bases between. Germline lookup yields CDR1 GTSNPN and CDR2 SVGIG (reference sequence). CDR3 sequence reads: CAWSRDKRIQYF. The CDR3 DNA is TGTGCCTGGAGTCGGGACAAAAGGATTCAGTACTTC.